This T cell receptor (beta chain) was recorded in a study of blood T cell repertoires in COVID-19. Study details: PBMCs, B-cell-depleted T cells, or T cells were the source of the cDNA or gDNA that made up the material.

TCRdb's table, derived via immunoSEQ multiplex PCR, lists solely in-frame clones and lacks some. The data hold some 150,000 clones, with approximately 87% observed a single time. Looked up from germline, CDR1 is LGHDT and CDR2 is YNNKEL (reference sequence). The V gene end was trimmed by 1 base and the J gene end by 2 bases; junction bases not matched to a gene: 3. The CDR3 consists of 15 residues. The specimen was peripheral blood. The TCR was taken from a man between 18 and 35 years old with active or convalescent COVID-19. This chain joins TRBV3-1 (or the pseudogene TRBV3-2) and TRBJ2-7; 9 nucleotides line up with TRBD2. CDR3 coding DNA: TGTGCCAGCAGCCAAGGGCTAGCGGGGACCTACGAGCAGTACTTC. Protein product: CASSQGLAGTYEQYF.